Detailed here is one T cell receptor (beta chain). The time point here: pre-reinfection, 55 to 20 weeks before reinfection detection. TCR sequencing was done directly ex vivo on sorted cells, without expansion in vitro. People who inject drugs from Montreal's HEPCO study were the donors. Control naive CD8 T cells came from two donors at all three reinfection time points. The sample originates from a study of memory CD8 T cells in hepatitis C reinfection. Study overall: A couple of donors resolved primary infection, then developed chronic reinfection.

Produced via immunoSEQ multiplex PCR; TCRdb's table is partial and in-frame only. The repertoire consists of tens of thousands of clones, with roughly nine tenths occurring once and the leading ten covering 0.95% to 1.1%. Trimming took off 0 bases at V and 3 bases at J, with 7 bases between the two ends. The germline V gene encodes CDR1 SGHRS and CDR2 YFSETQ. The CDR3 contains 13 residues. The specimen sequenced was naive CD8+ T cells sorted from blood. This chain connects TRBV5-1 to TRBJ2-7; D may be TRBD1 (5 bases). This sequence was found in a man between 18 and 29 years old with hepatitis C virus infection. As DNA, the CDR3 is TGCGCCAGCAGCTTGGCCAGGGACTACGAGCAGTACTTC. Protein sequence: CASSLARDYEQYF.